The T cell receptor beta chain described here comes from a study of CD8+CD57+ T cells in acquired aplastic anemia. Findings and caveats of the study: Both patients and controls carried the same twenty-nine CD8+ CDR3 sequences.

The template used for profiling TCR beta VDJ and CDR3 was genomic DNA. TCRdb reprocessed the reads via MiXCR and lists one record per CDR3 protein. The sample yields approximately 220,000 distinct CDR3 sequences, 45% to 50% seen once. The CDR3 is made up of 14 amino acids. Per the germline V gene, CDR1 is KGHDR and CDR2 is SFDVKD. Trimming pared 0 bases from V and 7 bases from J, leaving 9 bases between. Patients chosen for sequencing had shown CD8+CD57+ cell expansion by flow cytometry. This clonotype was seen at least ten times. Its antigen remains unidentified. The specimen was sorted CD4+, CD8+, or CD8+CD57+ T cells (not recorded which) from PBMCs. This receptor was identified in a human donor with aplastic anemia. The chain uses TRBV24-1 and TRBJ2-1, with no clear D. The DNA for the CDR3 is TGTGCCACCAGTGATTTGCAAGAGAGGAATGAGCAGTTCTTC. Translated, it gives CATSDLQERNEQFF.